The T cell receptor beta chain described here comes from a study of T cells in Graves' hyperthyroidism and ophthalmopathy. Regions amplified from RNA transcripts were the TCR beta CDR3 regions. The study used the HTBI primer set for a first-round RT-PCR of the TCR CDR3. Via MiXCR, TCRdb re-called the multiplex PCR reads, giving one row per CDR3 protein. There are about 560,000 distinct CDR3 sequences in the sample; around 15% occur only once, and approximately 20% lies in the top ten. This clonotype was counted only a few times. Sequenced input: blood. The source is a woman aged 18-29 years with Graves' hyperthyroidism.

In DNA form, the CDR3 reads TGTGCCACCCTCAGGGGCCAAACTGAAGCTTTCTTT. It yields the protein CATLRGQTEAFF. The gene calls are TRBV19 and TRBJ1-1, with D perhaps TRBD1 (6 bases). The V end was cut by 10 bases, the J end by 5 bases, with 14 bases between. Per the germline V gene, CDR1 is LNHDA and CDR2 is SQIVND (reference sequence). The CDR3 is made up of 12 amino acids.